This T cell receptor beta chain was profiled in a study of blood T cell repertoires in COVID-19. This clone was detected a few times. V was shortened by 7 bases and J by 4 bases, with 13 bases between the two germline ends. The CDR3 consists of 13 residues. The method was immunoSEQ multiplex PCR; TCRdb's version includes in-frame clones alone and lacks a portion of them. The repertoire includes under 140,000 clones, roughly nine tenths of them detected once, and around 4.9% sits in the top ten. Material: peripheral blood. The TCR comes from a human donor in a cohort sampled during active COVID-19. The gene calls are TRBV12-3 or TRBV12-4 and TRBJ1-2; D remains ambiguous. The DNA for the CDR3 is TGTGCCAGCAAAAGGCCTGAGGCCTATGGCTACACCTTC. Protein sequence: CASKRPEAYGYTF.